This is a list of T cell receptor beta chains from one sample in a study of cytomegalovirus exposure and HLA in healthy donors. Generated by immunoSEQ multiplex PCR, the TCRdb table keeps only in-frame clones and is missing some. The sample consists of 50,000 to 80,000 clones, under 85% of them appearing once. The source material was PBMCs. The origin of the receptors is a male donor in good health and CMV-seropositive. CDR3s include the opening cysteine and the closing phenylalanine or tryptophan. The order of the fields is CDR3 DNA, CDR3 protein, V gene, clone size, J gene, D gene. The D gene is left open where the match is weak. A clone size is listed for some rows: how often the clone was seen (once, few, many), or a class if it is expanded.

TGTGCCATCAGTGAGAGTACAGGGACTAACTATGGCTACACCTTC	CAISESTGTNYGYTF	TRBV10-3	NA	TRBJ1-2	NA
TGTGCCAGCAGTCAACAGCCCATAATGATTAACTATGGCTACACCTTC	CASSQQPIMINYGYTF	TRBV2	NA	TRBJ1-2	NA
TGTGCCTGGGGACCCGGAGTAGCGGGGGAAGAGACCCAGTACTTC	CAWGPGVAGEETQYF	TRBV30	NA	TRBJ2-5	TRBD2
TGCGCCAGCAGCCACGGACTAGCGGGGGGGTTGCCGTCTAGCACAGATACGCAGTATTTT	CASSHGLAGGLPSSTDTQYF	TRBV5-1	NA	TRBJ2-3	TRBD2
TGTGCCAGCAGTTACGGAGGGGAGGGGATCTACGAGCAGTACTTC	CASSYGGEGIYEQYF	TRBV6-5	NA	TRBJ2-7	TRBD2
TGTGCCAGCAGCCCCATCAGCGGGGGGGTAAAGGATACGCAGTATTTT	CASSPISGGVKDTQYF	TRBV9	NA	TRBJ2-3	TRBD2
TGCGCCAGCAGCCAAGATTCGGGGGGGCCTTCCGAGCAGTACTTC	CASSQDSGGPSEQYF	TRBV4-3	NA	TRBJ2-7	TRBD2
TGTGCCAGTAGTACTACAGGGGGGTCTTGGGATGGCTACACCTTC	CASSTTGGSWDGYTF	TRBV19	few	TRBJ1-2	TRBD1
TGTGCCAGCCGGGACAGGGTGAACACTGAAGCTTTCTTT	CASRDRVNTEAFF	TRBV13	NA	TRBJ1-1	TRBD1
TGTGCCAGCAGCTTTAAATTACAATCCTACAATGAGCAGTTCTTC	CASSFKLQSYNEQFF	TRBV7-2	NA	TRBJ2-1	NA
TGTGCCAGCAGTCCCTTGGGACAGGGGGGTACCTTGAACACTGAAGCTTTCTTT	CASSPLGQGGTLNTEAFF	TRBV28	NA	TRBJ1-1	TRBD1
TGTGCCAGCAGAAGTGACAGGAGTCGGGGAGATACGCAGTATTTT	CASRSDRSRGDTQYF	TRBV2	few	TRBJ2-3	NA
TGTGCCAGCAGCCAAGATGGGACTAGCGCCTACAATGAGCAGTTCTTC	CASSQDGTSAYNEQFF	TRBV4-2	few	TRBJ2-1	TRBD2
TGTGCCAGCAGCCCGGGGGACGGGGCCTACGAGCAGTACTTC	CASSPGDGAYEQYF	TRBV5-6	NA	TRBJ2-7	NA
TGTGCTACGTTCGGGGGATGGACCGGGGAGCTGTTTTTT	CATFGGWTGELFF	TRBV7-7	NA	TRBJ2-2	NA
TGTGCCAGCAGCCCACTGGGAGTGAACACTGAAGCTTTCTTT	CASSPLGVNTEAFF	TRBV5-5	NA	TRBJ1-1	NA
TGTGCTAGCAGCTTAGATTCGGGTACTGGAAACACCATATATTTT	CASSLDSGTGNTIYF	TRBV7-7	few	TRBJ1-3	NA
TGTGCCAGCAGCTTCCTCGGGGGCTCCTACGAGCAGTACTTC	CASSFLGGSYEQYF	TRBV5-5	NA	TRBJ2-7	NA
TGTGCCAGCAGCTTTGTACTGGGCTCTAGCACAGATACGCAGTATTTT	CASSFVLGSSTDTQYF	TRBV11-2	NA	TRBJ2-3	NA
TGTGCCAGCAGGCGAAAACAGGGACACCTGAACACTGAAGCTTTCTTT	CASRRKQGHLNTEAFF	TRBV6-6	NA	TRBJ1-1	NA
TGTGCCAGCAGCCAAGGACGGGCGGGGGGGACCTACGAGCAGTACTTC	CASSQGRAGGTYEQYF	TRBV4-2	NA	TRBJ2-7	TRBD2
TGTGCCAGTCAACAGTTCTCTGGAAACACCATATATTTT	CASQQFSGNTIYF	TRBV19	NA	TRBJ1-3	NA
TGTGCCAGCAGTGAAGCAGGGGGCCACACCTTC	CASSEAGGHTF	TRBV2	NA	TRBJ1-2	TRBD1
TGTGCCAGCAGCCCAGGACAGGGCGGGTTGAATGAGCAGTTCTTC	CASSPGQGGLNEQFF	TRBV7-9	NA	TRBJ2-1	TRBD1
TGCGCCAGCAGCGACCCGGGACTGCGGAACACTGAAGCTTTCTTT	CASSDPGLRNTEAFF	TRBV4-1	NA	TRBJ1-1	NA
TGTGCCAGCAGTTACAGGACAGGGGAGATGTCCTACGAGCAGTACTTC	CASSYRTGEMSYEQYF	TRBV6-5	NA	TRBJ2-7	TRBD1
TGTGCCAGCTCACCACCTTTAACGGGCTATGGCTACACCTTC	CASSPPLTGYGYTF	TRBV18	NA	TRBJ1-2	NA
TGTGCCAGCAGCTGGGGACAGAACACTGAAGCTTTCTTT	CASSWGQNTEAFF	TRBV7-2	NA	TRBJ1-1	NA
TGTGCCAGCAGCTTTGGGGGTCAGGGGGCATCGGAGACCCAGTACTTC	CASSFGGQGASETQYF	TRBV5-5	NA	TRBJ2-5	TRBD1
TGCGCCAGCAGCCAGAGGACAGGGACGAACACTGAAGCTTTCTTT	CASSQRTGTNTEAFF	TRBV4-1	few	TRBJ1-1	TRBD1
TGTGCCAGCAGTTTAACAGGGGAACGGGCGACCCAGTACTTC	CASSLTGERATQYF	TRBV28	NA	TRBJ2-5	TRBD1
TGTGCCAGCAGCCCATACCCGCCGAGCTCCTACAATGAGCAGTTCTTC	CASSPYPPSSYNEQFF	TRBV7-9	NA	TRBJ2-1	NA
TGCGCCAGCAGTTTTCGGACAGGGGGCGGTCCTGCCTACGAGCAGTACTTC	CASSFRTGGGPAYEQYF	TRBV5-1	NA	TRBJ2-7	TRBD1
TGCGCCAGCAGCTTGGCTGGGACAGGGAATGGCTACACCTTC	CASSLAGTGNGYTF	TRBV5-1	NA	TRBJ1-2	TRBD1
TGCGCCAGCAGCCACCAAGCGGGGGAGTTCACAGATACGCAGTATTTT	CASSHQAGEFTDTQYF	TRBV4-3	NA	TRBJ2-3	TRBD2
TGCGCCAGCAGCTCTACCGGGACAGGGGGCTACCCCGTGGGAAATGAGCAGTTCTTC	CASSSTGTGGYPVGNEQFF	TRBV4-1	NA	TRBJ2-1	TRBD1
TGTGCCAGCAGTGACAGGAGTACCGGGGAGCTGTTTTTT	CASSDRSTGELFF	TRBV6-5	NA	TRBJ2-2	NA
TGTGCCATCGGACTAGCGGGGGTGGAAGAGACCCAGTACTTC	CAIGLAGVEETQYF	TRBV6-1	few	TRBJ2-5	TRBD2
TGTGCCAGCAGCTTCAGCGCAACTAATGAAAAACTGTTTTTT	CASSFSATNEKLFF	TRBV6-5	NA	TRBJ1-4	NA
TGCAGCGGACGCGGGGGTCCCACTACCGGGGAGCTGTTTTTT	CSGRGGPTTGELFF	TRBV29-1	NA	TRBJ2-2	TRBD2
TGTGCCAGCAGTGGGACAGAGAACTATGGCTACACCTTC	CASSGTENYGYTF	TRBV6-5	NA	TRBJ1-2	TRBD1
TGTGCCAGAAGGAATCCGGGACAGGGTCACGAGCAGTACTTC	CARRNPGQGHEQYF	TRBV2	NA	TRBJ2-7	TRBD1
TGTGCCAGCTCTCCGCCACAGGGAGACAATGAGCAGTTCTTC	CASSPPQGDNEQFF	TRBV18	NA	TRBJ2-1	NA
TGTGCCAGCAGCTTAGCGGGACAGGGTTTGGGGGGAACAGATACGCAGTATTTT	CASSLAGQGLGGTDTQYF	TRBV7-2	NA	TRBJ2-3	TRBD1
TGCGCCAGCAGCCGCACGACAACAACTAATGAAAAACTGTTTTTT	CASSRTTTTNEKLFF	TRBV4-3	few	TRBJ1-4	NA
TGTGCCAGCAGCTTACCAAGCGGGAGCAATGAAAAACTGTTTTTT	CASSLPSGSNEKLFF	TRBV7-6	NA	TRBJ1-4	NA
TGTGCCAGCTCGTCAACAGGGGGCGCGGGCACTGAAGCTTTCTTT	CASSSTGGAGTEAFF	TRBV18	NA	TRBJ1-1	TRBD1
TGTGCCAGCAGCCCGCGGGCGGGGGGGACCGGGGAGCTGTTTTTT	CASSPRAGGTGELFF	TRBV7-2	NA	TRBJ2-2	TRBD2
TGTGCCATCAGTGAGTCTTTAGCGGGGGGGTACGAGCAGTACTTC	CAISESLAGGYEQYF	TRBV10-3	NA	TRBJ2-7	TRBD2
TGTGCCAGCAGCTTAATGTTTGCTAGCGGGGGGATAAGCTCCTACGAGCAGTACTTC	CASSLMFASGGISSYEQYF	TRBV11-2	NA	TRBJ2-7	TRBD2
TGCAGCGTTGCCGCCGGGAGTAGGAATACTGAAGCTTTCTTT	CSVAAGSRNTEAFF	TRBV29-1	NA	TRBJ1-1	NA
TGTGCCAGCAGCTCCCCCTCCCGACAGGGCACAGATACGCAGTATTTT	CASSSPSRQGTDTQYF	TRBV28	NA	TRBJ2-3	NA
TGCGCCAGCAGCCAAGTAGGGACAAGCCAAGAGACCCAGTACTTC	CASSQVGTSQETQYF	TRBV4-1	NA	TRBJ2-5	NA